This T cell receptor beta chain was documented in a study of cytomegalovirus exposure and HLA in healthy donors (dated by TCRdb to between 2016 and 2019). Turning to the overall study: An earlier analysis of 587 of the donors reported approximately 260 Gb of sequence data and around 120 million unique TCR beta sequences obtained from some 170 million T cells. Roughly 290 gigabases of sequencing data and about 92 million unique TCR sequences made up an early release that covered 500 to 700 HLA-typed donors. The genetic ancestry cluster associated with self-reported Caucasian donors included 81% of the approximately 410 genotyped donors. The aim of the study was to test whether cataloging public T cell receptors could identify signatures of past pathogen exposure. The study used immunosequencing to profile the T cell repertoires of approximately 630 subjects and linked those repertoires to cytomegalovirus serostatus. Besides the first cohort of approximately 670 subjects, a separate validation cohort made up of roughly 120 different subjects was used. To predict cytomegalovirus infection status, the study brought together high-throughput TCR immunosequencing, statistical association of individual TCRs with disease status, and machine learning. A later analysis re-analyzed previously published TCR beta repertoires from about 600 donors and added high-resolution HLA genotyping to study TCR occurrence patterns. The later analysis used no new phenotypic data to find candidate immune exposures, relying instead on TCR beta sequences and their occurrence across donors. An earlier analysis of approximately 640 of the donors applied high-throughput TCR beta sequencing to assess whether each TCR beta V gene segment acted as functional or pseudogenic. Donor age, sex, ethnicity and CMV serostatus were compiled alongside the repertoire data. Genome-wide SNP genotypes for about three fifths of the 666 donors were used in a later genetic analysis, which treated that subset as a discovery cohort. Every repertoire in the discovery cohort had been generated on one and the same sequencing platform. HLA typing included class I and class II loci at four-digit resolution. The number of donors typed differed by locus, with about 629-630 for A, B, C, DRB1 and DQB1, more than 500 for DQA1, under 610 for DPA1, and approximately 470 for DPB1. A few DR-DQ haplotypes were handled as single units for association and clustering because linkage in the cohort was strong. Across about 370 genotyped donors of the cohort, an average of approximately 240,000 unique TCR beta nucleotide sequences per donor were sequenced, and approximately 17% of those sequences were non-productive. Results the study describes overall, beyond this receptor: According to a later analysis, parvovirus B19, influenza, CMV and Epstein-Barr virus appeared linked to several top co-occurrence clusters. According to a later analysis, most CMV-associated TCR beta chains appeared to be HLA-restricted, and the HLA associations seemed to be driven largely by CMV exposure. HLA typing was unavailable for some donors at each locus, so association tests used only the typed subset. A further reported finding was that TCR beta sequences accurately predicted the HLA-A and HLA-B alleles for most subjects in the first cohort. In both the original and validation cohorts, the classifier was reported to diagnose cytomegalovirus status with high specificity and sensitivity. The presence/absence analyses assumed that sequencing depth was roughly uniform across donors, and that assumption may not be true. Specific HLA alleles were associated with roughly 17,000 TCR beta sequences at a false discovery rate of 0.05 in a later analysis. Strong co-occurrence of HLA alleles, especially DR and DQ, made assigning TCR associations to individual alleles difficult. A total of about 180 TCR beta chains were listed by the study as associated with cytomegalovirus. Because counts were too low, 15 to 20 rarely observed V segments, including chromosome 9 orphons, were excluded from the earlier analysis of some 540 of the donors. In an earlier analysis of some 500 of the donors, most TCR beta V segments appeared in productive rearrangements about 90% or about 30% of the time, broadly matching IMGT annotations. A later genetic analysis reported fewer N-insertions in productive TCRs among donors in an Asian-associated ancestry cluster than the roughly 700-donor mean. Three of the identified cytomegalovirus-associated TCR beta chains were confirmed in vitro to be specific for cytomegalovirus antigens. Across donors, most TCR sequences were observed very rarely, whereas some public TCRs were present in many individuals. In this cohort, only TCR beta chains were sequenced, and detectable features were limited by the absence of alpha or paired-chain data. In a later genetic analysis, a missense DCLRE1C variant was associated with V-gene and J-gene trimming of TCR beta chains, and the association was replicated in an independent cohort. A later analysis found that HLA-associated TCR beta chains were more clonally expanded and had lower generation probabilities than equally common non-associated chains. According to the authors, the approach could potentially be generalized to other disease states and immunological phenotypes. A cluster of highly shared sequence variants was judged likely to represent a technical artifact of the sequencing pipeline. Correlated functional status among segregating V segments might be attributable to linkage disequilibrium, but an unknown experimental factor could not be ruled out. According to a later analysis, TCR association rates differed among HLA loci, with DRB1 alleles showing the most associated TCRs and HLA-C alleles showing the fewest. CMV serostatus was the only immune exposure information available for the cohort. The 87-base-pair reads could not distinguish some IMGT-functional V segments, including TRBV6-2 and TRBV6-3, so those segments were excluded.

Germline trimming amounts to 6 bases on V and 3 bases on J, with 6 as the count of junction bases outside the gene matches. The CDR3 holds 15 amino acids from the cysteine to the phenylalanine. The entry retains the CDR3 DNA only, 45 bases that are in frame from base 1. Based on the germline V gene, the CDR1 and CDR2 sequences are SNHLY and FYNNEI. Library prep was done by the immunoSEQ multiplex PCR assay. A mixture of 60 forward primers for TCR Vbeta segments and 13 reverse primers for TCR Jbeta segments was used in the multiplex PCR. The CDR3 region of rearranged TCR beta genes was amplified from genomic DNA with a multiplex PCR assay. On the Illumina HiSeq System, the amplified TCR beta libraries were sequenced as 87-base-pair reads. For the original study's pipeline: In a later analysis, tens of millions of unique TCR beta chains were counted across the 650 to 700 repertoires, and roughly 11 million of these chains were shared by at least two donors. To remove PCR and sequencing errors, raw reads were error-corrected and collapsed into unique sequences using a nearest-neighbor algorithm that merged closely related sequences. To assign V, D and J gene segments, CDR3 sequences were aligned to IMGT reference sequences. For a sequence to be retained, at least a six-nucleotide match to both a V gene segment and a J gene segment was required. A rearrangement was called productive if the CDR3 had no stop codons and remained in frame with V and J, and every other rearrangement was called non-productive. Following IMGT convention, CDR3 was defined as the stretch from the second conserved V-encoded cysteine up to the conserved J-encoded phenylalanine. The earlier analysis of more than 450 of the donors excluded sequences that lacked an unambiguous match to a single V gene segment. In an earlier analysis of several hundred of the donors, V segments were called functional above 56.7% productive rearrangements and were called segregating when the between-donor standard deviation exceeded 5%. A statistical classification framework was built for diagnosing cytomegalovirus status from the catalog of TCR beta chain sequences. In a later analysis, V and J genes were assigned by comparing TCR nucleotide sequences against IMGT/GENE-DB human TR gene sequences. The TCRdist pipeline was used in a later analysis to assign CDR3 sequences and most-parsimonious VDJ recombination scenarios. In a later analysis, every TCR beta chain was defined by the combination of its CDR3 amino acid sequence and its V-gene family, and reads without a unique V-gene family were dropped. A later analysis removed 500 to 650 highly shared, low-generation-probability nucleotide sequences to deal with suspected cross-contamination and a sequencing artifact. In a later analysis, a clonal expansion index was calculated for each public chain from normalized within-repertoire ranks of inferred template counts. In a later analysis, generation probabilities were computed using a VDJ recombination model fitted to out-of-frame rearrangements, and the results were checked against IGoR. In a later analysis, TCR-TCR, TCR-HLA and TCR-CMV co-occurrence was scored with hypergeometric tests, and a repertoire-size bias correction was applied to TCR pairs. False discovery rates were estimated in a later analysis by permuting HLA or CMV assignments 20 times. In a later analysis, co-occurring TCRs were grouped with DBSCAN, and TCRdist sequence similarity was added when clustering was performed within HLA-allele-positive subsets. For co-occurrence clustering, repertoires with fewer than 30,000 or more than 120,000 public chains were excluded, along with a handful of repertoires with anomalous nucleotide sharing. TCRdb retrieved this table from immuneACCESS and kept in-frame rearrangements only. Not all clones are present; in checked studies, unresolved V genes account for under half, and no reason is known for the remainder. V and J calls and clone size are given by that table; D and trimming were obtained from the DNA. The sample table lists around 140,000 clones, approximately 60% of them with a count of one. Jointly, the top ten make up around 2.5% of the sample.

Turning to this clone: The clone's antigen remains unknown. No base quality information exists; no much larger clone differs at one position.

In total, about 650 healthy bone marrow donors made up the cohort. All cohort members were sampled while nominally healthy, although unrecorded immune exposures were likely present. The donor was CMV seronegative and belonged to the group of 350 or so seronegative cohort members. A peripheral blood sample was collected from each donor, and TCR beta sequencing was performed on peripheral blood mononuclear cells. The Qiagen DNeasy Blood Extraction Kit was used to extract genomic DNA from the blood cell samples. This receptor chain uses TRBV2 and TRBJ2-1; a stretch of 9 junction bases matches TRBD2. Input material: PBMCs. This clonotype originated in a woman aged 40-49 years in good health and CMV-seronegative. The nucleotides read TGTGCCAGCAGGCCCTTAGCGGGGGACTACAATGAGCAGTTCTTC. This sequence encodes CASRPLAGDYNEQFF.